The 25 T cell receptor beta chains in this list originate from one sample, sequenced in a study of blood T cell repertoires in COVID-19. Assay: immunoSEQ multiplex PCR; the TCRdb copy retains only in-frame clones and omits some. The data contain more than 250,000 clones, 80% to 90% of them singletons. What was sequenced was peripheral blood. Receptors were obtained from a man aged 18 to 30 who had recovered from COVID-19.

This clone was seen a single time. CDR3: CASSLQGDTEAFF. Written as DNA, the CDR3 is TGTGCCAGCAGCTTACAAGGGGATACTGAAGCTTTCTTT. This chain connects TRBV7-2 to TRBJ1-1; a possible D gene is TRBD1 (5 bases). Trimming took 2 bases from V and 5 from J, leaving 9 bases between them. Germline-derived CDR1 and CDR2 are SGHTA and FQGNSA. This CDR3 contains 13 residues.

J is TRBJ2-7 and V is TRBV5-4; 9 bases fit TRBD1. The CDR3 loop spans 14 amino acids. Trimming cost V 4 bases and J 4 bases; bases outside gene matches: 6. Germline-derived CDR1 and CDR2 are SGHNT and YYREEE (reference sequence). CDR3 in amino acids: CASSPGTGLYEQYF. CDR3 DNA: TGTGCCAGCAGCCCCGGGACAGGGCTTTACGAGCAGTACTTC. The whole variable domain, filled in from reference TRBV5-4 and TRBJ2-7, reads ETGVTQSPTHLIKTRGQQVTLRCSSQSGHNTVSWYQQALGQGPQFIFQYYREEENGRGNFPPRFSGLQFPNYSSELNVNALELDDSALYLCASSPGTGLYEQYFGPGTRLTVT.

The J gene is TRBJ1-2, the V gene TRBV4-3; D perhaps matches TRBD1 (5 bases). There are 18 residues in the CDR3. Germline-derived CDR1 and CDR2 are LGHNA and YSLEER. The V gene lost 1 base and the J gene lost 2 bases, with 20 bases spanning the gap. CDR3 bases: TGCGCCAGCAGCCAAGGCGACAGAACGGGAGTACGGAACTATGGCTACACCTTC. Translating gives CASSQGDRTGVRNYGYTF.

This clone was detected only once. This sequence joins TRBV5-8 and TRBJ2-6; D unclear. CDR3 length: 16 residues. Germline values: CDR1 SGHTS, CDR2 YDEGEE. V was trimmed by 4 bases and J by 2 bases, leaving 13 bases between them. The CDR3 here is CASSPTQRTGANVLTF. As DNA, the CDR3 is TGTGCCAGCAGCCCCACGCAGAGGACTGGGGCCAACGTCCTGACTTTC. Supplemented by reference TRBV5-8 and TRBJ2-6, the full variable domain reads EAGVTQSPTHLIKTRGQQATLRCSPISGHTSVYWYQQALGLGLQFLLWYDEGEERNRGNFPPRFSGRQFPNYSSELNVNALELEDSALYLCASSPTQRTGANVLTFGAGSRLTVL.

The V and J genes are TRBV4-3 and TRBJ1-3; TRBD1 matches at 7 bases. This CDR3 comprises 18 residues. The germline V gene has CDR1 LGHNA and CDR2 YSLEER. With V trimmed by 0 bases and J by 0 bases, 8 bases remained unmatched. The CDR3 DNA reads TGCGCCAGCAGCCAAGATCCCAGCGGACAGGCCTCTGGAAACACCATATATTTT. Its protein product is CASSQDPSGQASGNTIYF.

This clone was recorded only once. This rearrangement joins TRBV6-5 to TRBJ1-1; D remains unclear. CDR3 length equals 14 residues. Germline V gene lookup returns CDR1 MNHEY and CDR2 SVGAGI. Trimming stripped 5 bases from V and 8 bases from J, with 18 bases between. CDR3 sequence reads: CASSHRNGQAEAFF. The CDR3 bases are TGTGCCAGCAGTCACCGAAATGGGCAGGCAGAAGCTTTCTTT.

In its sample, this clone was seen a few times. This chain joins TRBV30 and TRBJ2-1, with D possibly being TRBD1 (5 bases). Germline-derived CDR1 and CDR2 are GTSNPN and SVGIG (reference sequence). This CDR3 has 15 residues. V was clipped by 0 bases and J by 4 bases, with 13 bases between them. Here the CDR3 reads CAWSVPTDIYNEQFF. For the CDR3, the DNA is TGTGCCTGGAGTGTGCCGACAGACATTTACAATGAGCAGTTCTTC.

CDR3 DNA sequence: TGCAGCGTTGAAGATCCCGACAGTACCGGGGAGCTGTTTTTT. Encoded protein: CSVEDPDSTGELFF. The chain recombines TRBV29-1 with TRBJ2-2, with D possibly being TRBD1 (5 bases). The germline V gene encodes CDR1 SQVTM and CDR2 ANQGSEA. The CDR3 sequence is 14 residues long. V was shortened by 0 bases and J by 5 bases, with 10 bases between the two germline ends.

This clone was detected a few times. The V gene is TRBV5-1, the J gene TRBJ1-6, with D perhaps matching TRBD1 (5 bases). The V gene lost 0 bases and the J gene lost 9 bases, with 13 bases spanning the gap. Germline loops: CDR1 SGHRS, CDR2 YFSETQ. The CDR3 runs to 15 residues. In DNA, the CDR3 is TGCGCCAGCAGCTTGGGGCAGGGTAGTGTTTCACCCCTCCACTTT. Translating it yields CASSLGQGSVSPLHF.

V gene TRBV9 combines with J gene TRBJ2-2; maybe TRBD1 (5 bases). Germline CDR1 reads SGDLS; CDR2 reads YYNGEE. V shed 4 bases and J shed 4 bases, with 14 bases lying between them. The CDR3 length is 15 residues. The CDR3 reads CASSPPQGLTGELFF. The CDR3 DNA follows: TGTGCCAGCAGCCCCCCCCAGGGTCTCACCGGGGAGCTGTTTTTT.

This rearrangement joins TRBV27 to TRBJ1-1; 7 bases line up with TRBD1. The CDR3 consists of 17 residues. Germline CDR1 and CDR2: MNHEY and SMNVEV (reference sequence). With 0 bases clipped from V and 1 base from J, the junction kept 8 bases outside the gene matches. The CDR3 region is CASSLSLSTGWNTEAFF. CDR3 nucleotide sequence: TGTGCCAGCAGTTTATCCCTTTCGACAGGGTGGAACACTGAAGCTTTCTTT.

The chain couples TRBV7-9 to TRBJ2-7; 7 positions agree with TRBD1. The J segment lost 0 bases and the V segment lost 5 bases, leaving 1 base of the junction unmatched. The CDR3 is made up of 13 amino acids. CDR1 is SEHNR and CDR2 is FQNEAQ in the germline V gene (reference sequence). CDR3 amino acids: CASSRQGSYEQYF. CDR3 DNA: TGTGCCAGCAGCCGACAGGGCTCCTACGAGCAGTACTTC.

CDR3 nucleotides: TGTGCCAGCAGTTACAACAGGATGGTCTACGAGCAGTACTTC. It yields the protein CASSYNRMVYEQYF. This chain links TRBV6-5 with TRBJ2-7; tentatively, D is TRBD1 (5 bases). Trimming shortened V by 2 bases and J by 3 bases, and 11 bases separated the two germline ends. Germline values: CDR1 MNHEY, CDR2 SVGAGI. This CDR3 has 14 amino acids.

The V gene is TRBV28, the J gene TRBJ2-7; possible D gene TRBD1, 6 bases. Trimming stripped 3 bases from V and 1 base from J, with 13 bases between. CDR3 length: 15 residues. Germline CDR1 MDHEN, CDR2 SYDVKM. CDR3 region: CASSFGQLLSYEQYF. CDR3 nucleotide sequence: TGTGCCAGCAGTTTTGGACAGCTCCTATCCTACGAGCAGTACTTC.

About this clone itself: Other DNA variants within this sample encode the same CDR3. The chain recombines TRBV14 with TRBJ2-7; the D gene is possibly TRBD1 (7 bases). The CDR3 contains 13 residues. The V gene lost 1 base and the J gene lost 6 bases, with 10 bases spanning the gap. The germline V gene encodes CDR1 SGHDN and CDR2 FVKESK. In DNA, the CDR3 is TGTGCCAGCAGCCAAGTCCAGGGGGGCGAGCAGTACTTC. Translation gives CASSQVQGGEQYF.

The count of this clone is one. The chain carries TRBV29-1 and TRBJ1-5; D gene unclear. CDR1 is SQVTM and CDR2 is ANQGSEA in the germline V gene. The CDR3 totals 12 residues. The V end was cut by 4 bases, the J end by 5 bases, with 9 bases between. The CDR3 DNA reads TGCAGCGTTGGGGCGCGGGATCAGCCCCAGCATTTT. Its translation: CSVGARDQPQHF.

The gene calls are TRBV3-1 (or the pseudogene TRBV3-2) and TRBJ2-1; TRBD1 matches at 8 bases. There are 16 residues in the CDR3. The germline gives CDR1 LGHDT, CDR2 YNNKEL (reference sequence). Trimming at V came to 1 base and at J to 6 bases, leaving 8 bases not matched to a gene. CDR3 loop: CASSQGSFGTGNEQFF. For the CDR3, the DNA is TGTGCCAGCAGCCAAGGAAGTTTTGGGACAGGCAATGAGCAGTTCTTC.

V gene TRBV5-6 combines with J gene TRBJ1-2, with 7 bases identical to TRBD1. The length of the CDR3 is 16 residues. V was clipped by 4 bases and J by 4 bases; unmatched bases: 13. Looked up from germline, CDR1 is SGHDT and CDR2 is YYEEEE. The CDR3 reads CASSIGTALLFYGYTF. The CDR3 DNA is TGTGCCAGCAGCATCGGGACAGCCCTACTGTTCTATGGCTACACCTTC. Full variable domain (remainder filled in from reference TRBV5-6 and TRBJ1-2): DAGVTQSPTHLIKTRGQQVTLRCSPKSGHDTVSWYQQALGQGPQFIFQYYEEEERQRGNFPDRFSGHQFPNYSSELNVNALLLGDSALYLCASSIGTALLFYGYTFGSGTRLTVV.

This sequence joins TRBV5-4 and TRBJ2-1; 10 bases are shared with TRBD1. The CDR3 has 16 residues. Germline V gives CDR1 SGHNT, CDR2 YYREEE (reference sequence). V shed 2 bases, J shed 7 bases, and the junction held 9 bases outside the gene matches. This chain's CDR3 is CASSFDPGQGLNEQFF. The CDR3 nucleotides read TGTGCCAGCAGCTTCGATCCGGGACAGGGGTTAAATGAGCAGTTCTTC. The entire variable domain, with the rest obtained from reference TRBV5-4 and TRBJ2-1, is as follows: ETGVTQSPTHLIKTRGQQVTLRCSSQSGHNTVSWYQQALGQGPQFIFQYYREEENGRGNFPPRFSGLQFPNYSSELNVNALELDDSALYLCASSFDPGQGLNEQFFGPGTRLTVL.

The rearrangement links TRBV5-1 to TRBJ1-1; a possible D gene is TRBD1 (5 bases). Germline loops: CDR1 SGHRS, CDR2 YFSETQ. This CDR3 is 15 amino acids long. The V and J ends lost 5 bases and 2 bases respectively, with 16 bases between them. The CDR3 nucleotides read TGCGCCAGCAGATTACAGGTACAAACTAACACTGAAGCTTTCTTT. Its protein is CASRLQVQTNTEAFF.

V is TRBV20-1 and J is TRBJ2-1, with TRBD1 matching over 7 bases. The ends lost 6 bases at V and 13 bases at J; junction bases unmatched: 6. Germline V lookup: CDR1 DFQATT, CDR2 SNEGSKA (reference sequence). The CDR3 extends over 10 amino acids. CDR3 bases: TGCAGTGCATTCCGGGACAGACAGTTCTTC. This sequence encodes CSAFRDRQFF.

V usage is TRBV20-1 and J usage is TRBJ1-1, with D possibly being TRBD1 (6 bases). The CDR3 runs to 10 residues. V lost 6 bases to trimming and J lost 7 bases, with 9 bases between them. CDR1 is DFQATT and CDR2 is SNEGSKA in the germline V gene (reference sequence). The CDR3 region is CSAPDSEAFF. The CDR3 region has the DNA TGCAGTGCCCCGGACAGTGAAGCTTTCTTT.

The chain has TRBV18 and TRBJ1-3; 8 bases agree with TRBD1. CDR1 is KGHSH and CDR2 is LQKENI in the germline V gene. The CDR3 is made up of 15 amino acids. V lost 6 bases to trimming and J lost 4 bases; unmatched junction nucleotides: 8. CDR3 coding DNA: TGTGCCAGCTCGCTGACGAGGACAGGGGGAAACACCATATATTTT. This encodes CASSLTRTGGNTIYF.

The gene calls are TRBV15 and TRBJ1-3; D is ambiguous. V was pared by 0 bases and J by 0 bases, with 9 bases between. The CDR3 sequence is 16 residues long. Germline V gene data show CDR1 as LNHNV and CDR2 as YYDKDF (reference sequence). CDR3 DNA sequence: TGTGCCACCAGCAGAGATGCGGGCAGCTCTGGAAACACCATATATTTT. Its protein product is CATSRDAGSSGNTIYF.

V and J are TRBV6-1 and TRBJ2-1; TRBD2 might be the D (7 bases). Germline CDR1 MNHNS, CDR2 SASEGT. The CDR3 consists of 16 residues. With 2 bases removed from V and 1 base from J, the gap between germline ends came to 12 bases. The CDR3 coding sequence is TGTGCCAGCAGTGAAATAGGGGGGGCTTCCTACAATGAGCAGTTCTTC. Translating gives CASSEIGGASYNEQFF.